This TCR beta chain is from a study of blood T cells in healthy people across ages. Germline CDR1 reads DFQATT; CDR2 reads SNEGSKA (reference sequence). The CDR3 has 14 residues. Trimming took 0 bases from V and 4 from J; bases not matched to a gene: 2. Alongside a J-beta primer mix, a sample-barcoded 5' primer served in a second PCR lasting roughly 7 to 12 cycles. TCRdb re-analysed the 5' RACE reads in MiXCR, keeping a single row per CDR3 protein. The sample has over 700,000 distinct CDR3 sequences, roughly 50% seen once; the top ten hold about 42%. The clonotype comes from an elderly man in good health. Input material: blood. The chain carries TRBV20-1 and TRBJ1-1, with 10 bases identical to TRBD1. The CDR3 here is CSARDRDRGTEAFF. The DNA for the CDR3 is TGCAGTGCTAGAGACCGGGACAGGGGCACTGAAGCTTTCTTT.